This is a list of T cell receptor beta chains from one sample in a study of shared clonotypes between healthy human individuals. Sequenced by immunoSEQ multiplex PCR; TCRdb stores in-frame clones only, minus some. The profile shows about 530,000 clones, 90% to 96% of them singletons. Sequences were obtained from naive CD4+ T cells sorted from blood. These receptor sequences come from a woman in her twenties or thirties in good health. Each CDR3 is given with its conserved first and last residue. D genes are given only for firm matches. Part of the rows lack a size; the others show once, few, many or a class for expanded clones.

v_gene	abundance	j_gene	d_gene	CDR3aa	CDR3nt
TRBV28	.	TRBJ1-6	.	CASSSLGTLHF	TGTGCCAGCAGTTCGCTAGGGACCCTCCACTTT
TRBV6-5	.	TRBJ2-7	TRBD2	CASRHRTSPFSEQYF	TGTGCCAGCAGACACCGGACTAGTCCTTTCTCCGAGCAGTACTTC
TRBV10-2	.	TRBJ2-6	.	CASSDRGAGANVLTF	TGCGCCAGCAGTGACAGGGGAGCTGGGGCCAACGTCCTGACTTTC
TRBV6-6	.	TRBJ2-6	.	CASKPGANVLTF	TGTGCCAGCAAACCAGGAGCCAACGTCCTGACTTTC
TRBV5-1	.	TRBJ2-2	TRBD2	CASCETSGRAGELFF	TGCGCCAGCTGTGAGACTAGCGGGAGGGCCGGGGAGCTGTTTTTT
TRBV13	once	TRBJ2-7	.	CASSLDARSYEQYF	TGTGCCAGCAGCTTGGACGCAAGGTCCTACGAGCAGTACTTC
TRBV11-2	.	TRBJ1-1	TRBD1	CASSSNRGHTEAFF	TGTGCCAGCAGCTCCAACAGGGGACACACTGAAGCTTTCTTT
TRBV7-9	.	TRBJ2-3	TRBD2	CASSARTSRYRDTQYF	TGTGCCAGCAGCGCACGGACTAGCCGTTACAGAGATACGCAGTATTTT
TRBV10-3	.	TRBJ2-5	.	CAISGQDQETQYF	TGTGCCATCAGTGGACAGGACCAAGAGACCCAGTACTTC
TRBV28	.	TRBJ1-1	TRBD1	CASSGYRGTRDTEAFF	TGTGCCAGCAGTGGATACAGGGGGACGAGGGACACTGAAGCTTTCTTT
TRBV27	.	TRBJ1-2	.	CASSLSQQSYGYTF	TGTGCCAGCAGTTTATCCCAACAATCCTATGGCTACACCTTC
TRBV5-4	.	TRBJ1-6	.	CASSLGGSLSYSPLHF	TGTGCCAGCAGCTTGGGCGGGAGTTTAAGTTATTCACCCCTCCACTTT
TRBV28	.	TRBJ2-7	.	CASSGAAGWATYEQYF	TGTGCCAGCAGTGGGGCGGCGGGATGGGCCACCTACGAGCAGTACTTC
TRBV15	.	TRBJ2-7	.	CATSRDSYEQYF	TGTGCCACCAGCAGAGATAGCTACGAGCAGTACTTC
TRBV5-6	.	TRBJ2-1	TRBD2	CASRAVAGGYNEQFF	TGTGCCAGCAGGGCTGTGGCGGGAGGGTACAATGAGCAGTTCTTC
TRBV4-2	.	TRBJ2-1	.	CASSQDGRPSYNEQFF	TGTGCCAGCAGCCAAGATGGAAGGCCCTCCTACAATGAGCAGTTCTTC
TRBV11-2	once	TRBJ2-7	.	CASSLDRHEQYF	TGTGCCAGCAGCTTAGATAGACACGAGCAGTACTTC
TRBV27	.	TRBJ2-5	TRBD2	CASSQGLAGGGQETQYF	TGTGCCAGCAGTCAAGGACTAGCGGGAGGCGGCCAAGAGACCCAGTACTTC
TRBV27	.	TRBJ2-2	.	CASSWNTGELFF	TGTGCCAGCAGCTGGAACACCGGGGAGCTGTTTTTT
TRBV6-5	.	TRBJ1-6	.	CASSYSGNNSPLHF	TGTGCCAGCAGTTACTCAGGGAATAATTCACCCCTCCACTTT
TRBV6-6	.	TRBJ1-1	.	CASSPGAKTVEAFF	TGTGCCAGCAGTCCGGGCGCCAAGACAGTTGAAGCTTTCTTT
TRBV28	.	TRBJ2-7	.	CASTPIIRARIHYEQYF	TGTGCCAGCACTCCTATTATCAGGGCTCGGATCCACTACGAGCAGTACTTC
TRBV19	.	TRBJ1-5	.	CASSIRGGENQPQHF	TGTGCCAGTAGTATTCGAGGGGGAGAAAATCAGCCCCAGCATTTT
TRBV29-1	once	TRBJ2-1	.	CSVGSYNEQFF	TGCAGCGTTGGATCCTACAATGAGCAGTTCTTC
TRBV7-9	once	TRBJ2-3	.	CASSLSELWGTDTQYF	TGTGCCAGCAGCTTATCGGAATTGTGGGGCACAGATACGCAGTATTTT
TRBV27	.	TRBJ2-7	TRBD2	CASSLGDYAYEQYF	TGTGCCAGCAGTTTGGGGGACTATGCCTACGAGCAGTACTTC
TRBV7-8	once	TRBJ2-1	.	CASSSLAGTQNEQFF	TGTGCCAGCAGCTCCCTAGCTGGGACCCAAAACGAGCAGTTCTTC
TRBV11-2	.	TRBJ2-3	TRBD2	CASSFRTSGTDTQYF	TGTGCCAGCAGCTTCAGGACTAGCGGCACAGATACGCAGTATTTT
TRBV29-1	.	TRBJ1-2	.	CSVNGISRGADGYTF	TGCAGCGTTAACGGAATTTCGCGTGGGGCCGATGGCTACACCTTC
TRBV11-3	.	TRBJ2-1	.	CASSSMLAGIDEQFF	TGTGCCAGCAGCTCAATGTTGGCGGGAATCGATGAGCAGTTCTTC
TRBV6-1	.	TRBJ2-7	.	CASSESPSSYEQYF	TGTGCCAGCAGTGAGAGCCCCTCCTCCTACGAGCAGTACTTC
TRBV1	.	TRBJ2-7	.	CTSSQGIPWQGPAGEQYF	TGCACCAGCAGCCAAGGAATCCCCTGGCAGGGCCCCGCGGGCGAGCAGTACTTC
TRBV29-1	.	TRBJ2-5	TRBD2	CSANPGLAGVETQYF	TGCAGCGCAAATCCGGGACTAGCGGGAGTAGAGACCCAGTACTTC
TRBV5-1	.	TRBJ2-7	TRBD1	CASSPDRAGDEQYF	TGCGCCAGCAGCCCGGACAGGGCCGGCGACGAGCAGTACTTC
TRBV19	.	TRBJ2-7	TRBD2	CASSIRSSGSYEQYF	TGTGCCAGTAGTATTCGATCTAGCGGTTCCTACGAGCAGTACTTC
TRBV11-2	few	TRBJ1-1	.	CASSLGSKNTEAFF	TGTGCCAGCAGCTTAGGGTCCAAGAACACTGAAGCTTTCTTT
TRBV18	.	TRBJ2-7	.	CASSPNQGYEQYF	TGTGCCAGCTCACCTAACCAGGGGTACGAGCAGTACTTC
TRBV6-5	.	TRBJ2-5	TRBD1	CASSASGQGRETQYF	TGTGCCAGCAGTGCCTCGGGACAGGGGAGGGAGACCCAGTACTTC
TRBV19	.	TRBJ1-5	.	CASSIQKLVGNQPQHF	TGTGCCAGTAGTATCCAAAAGTTGGTAGGAAATCAGCCCCAGCATTTT
TRBV5-1	once	TRBJ2-5	TRBD2	CASSIGLAGGGETQYF	TGCGCCAGCAGCATAGGACTAGCGGGAGGAGGCGAGACCCAGTACTTC
TRBV5-4	.	TRBJ1-1	TRBD1	CASSLGGGFTEAFF	TGTGCCAGCAGCTTGGGAGGGGGCTTCACTGAAGCTTTCTTT
TRBV28	.	TRBJ1-1	.	CASKRTEAFF	TGTGCCAGCAAACGCACTGAAGCTTTCTTT
TRBV4-2	few	TRBJ2-7	.	CASSHLTVHEQYF	TGTGCCAGCAGCCATTTGACAGTCCACGAGCAGTACTTC
TRBV19	.	TRBJ1-1	.	CASSISETGSNTEAFF	TGTGCCAGTAGTATATCGGAAACAGGGAGTAACACTGAAGCTTTCTTT
TRBV2	.	TRBJ1-1	.	CASSVEGSRTEAFF	TGTGCCAGCAGTGTTGAGGGGTCGAGGACTGAAGCTTTCTTT
TRBV18	once	TRBJ1-3	TRBD1	CASSPGRRQGTGNTIYF	TGTGCCAGCTCACCCGGTAGGAGACAGGGTACTGGAAACACCATATATTTT
TRBV5-6	.	TRBJ1-1	TRBD1	CASSFGQGLNTEAFF	TGTGCCAGCAGCTTTGGACAGGGATTGAACACTGAAGCTTTCTTT
TRBV10-1	.	TRBJ1-5	.	CASSGGQGNNQPQHF	TGCGCCAGCAGTGGTGGTCAGGGAAACAATCAGCCCCAGCATTTT
TRBV7-9	.	TRBJ2-7	.	CASSYQGSIDYEQYF	TGTGCCAGCAGTTATCAGGGCAGCATAGACTACGAGCAGTACTTC
TRBV4-1	.	TRBJ1-4	TRBD1	CASSSRPGGGTNEKLFF	TGCGCCAGCAGCTCCCGGCCAGGGGGAGGCACTAATGAAAAACTGTTTTTT
TRBV7-8	.	TRBJ2-6	.	CASSFRGANVLTF	TGTGCCAGCAGCTTTCGTGGGGCCAACGTCCTGACTTTC
TRBV4-2	.	TRBJ2-7	TRBD1	CASSLGTGVLHF	TGTGCCAGCAGCTTAGGGACAGGGGTCCTGCACTTC
TRBV7-2	.	TRBJ1-5	.	CASSLFPGDNNQPQHF	TGTGCCAGCAGCTTATTCCCGGGGGATAACAATCAGCCCCAGCATTTT
TRBV4-1	once	TRBJ2-3	TRBD2	CASSPKTSGTQETQYF	TGCGCCAGCAGCCCCAAGACTAGCGGGACGCAGGAAACGCAGTATTTT
TRBV7-3	once	TRBJ2-1	.	CASSSAHSAVNEQFF	TGTGCCAGCAGCTCAGCCCACTCCGCGGTGAATGAGCAGTTCTTC
TRBV5-1	.	TRBJ1-1	.	CASSFGQKNTEAFF	TGCGCCAGCAGCTTCGGACAGAAGAACACTGAAGCTTTCTTT
TRBV10-2	.	TRBJ2-5	.	CASSEGSGVVVQETQYF	TGCGCCAGCAGTGAGGGCTCGGGAGTAGTGGTACAAGAGACCCAGTACTTC